The 7 T cell receptor beta chains reported below all come from one sample, sequenced in a study of cytomegalovirus exposure and HLA in healthy donors. The PCR ran on 60 Vbeta and 13 Jbeta primers. Using immunoSEQ multiplex PCR, the repertoire was profiled, and TCRdb retains in-frame clones only, with some absent. Of approximately 160,000 clones listed, around three fifths were seen once; the top ten hold over 2.5%. Sequencing used PBMCs. The origin of the receptors is a woman in her thirties in good health and CMV-seropositive.

This clone has a single count. The CDR3 spells CASIVRAGYTF. The CDR3 bases are TGTGCCAGCATTGTCAGGGCCGGCTACACCTTC. This chain uses TRBV2 with TRBJ1-2, with D perhaps matching TRBD1 (5 bases). This CDR3 contains 11 residues. Per the germline V gene, CDR1 is SNHLY and CDR2 is FYNNEI. Trimming took 7 bases from V and 8 from J, leaving 11 bases between them.

The chain is built from TRBV29-1 and TRBJ1-1, with TRBD1 identical over 8 bases. J was trimmed by 3 bases and V by 4 bases; bases with no gene match: 7. The CDR3 length is 14 residues. Germline V lookup: CDR1 SQVTM, CDR2 ANQGSEA. CDR3 region: CSVGQGALDTEAFF. The CDR3 nucleotides read TGCAGCGTTGGGCAGGGGGCATTGGACACTGAAGCTTTCTTT.

V gene TRBV5-1 combines with J gene TRBJ2-7, with 7 bases aligning to TRBD2. Germline V lookup: CDR1 SGHRS, CDR2 YFSETQ. The V segment lost 0 bases and the J segment 2 bases; nucleotides outside the gene matches: 5. CDR3 length: 15 residues. CDR3 sequence: CASSLGGGGAYEQYF. The CDR3, as DNA: TGCGCCAGCAGCTTGGGCGGGGGTGGTGCCTACGAGCAGTACTTC.

The J gene is TRBJ2-2, the V gene TRBV9, with a possible D match to TRBD1 (5 bases). CDR3 length equals 15 residues. From germline, CDR1 is SGDLS and CDR2 YYNGEE. The V end was cut by 3 bases, the J end by 0 bases, with 9 bases between. CDR3 amino acids: CASSAQGPNTGELFF. In DNA form, the CDR3 reads TGTGCCAGCAGCGCGCAGGGTCCGAACACCGGGGAGCTGTTTTTT.

This clone has a handful of counts. The junction departs from germline at one end; a sequencing error may be responsible. The chain employs TRBV29-1 and TRBJ1-1; 9 bases agree with TRBD1. This CDR3 has 14 amino acids. Germline lookup yields CDR1 SQVTM and CDR2 ANQGSEA. DNA of the CDR3: TGCAGCGTCCAAAGAGGGACAGGGAACCCTGAAGCTTTCTTT. This translates into CSVQRGTGNPEAFF.

The rearrangement joins TRBV28 to TRBJ2-7, with TRBD2 as a possible D gene (6 bases). Per germline, CDR1 MDHEN and CDR2 SYDVKM. The CDR3 extends over 15 amino acids. Trimming took off 8 bases at V and 0 bases at J, with 17 bases between the two ends. CDR3 region: CASASGRGFSYEQYF. CDR3 bases: TGTGCCAGCGCCTCGGGTCGGGGGTTCTCCTACGAGCAGTACTTC.

The rearrangement joins TRBV6-8 to TRBJ1-6; 8 nucleotides match TRBD1. The junction had 15 bases not matched to a gene; V was cut back by 10 bases and J by 4 bases. Per germline, CDR1 MNHGY and CDR2 SAAAGT. This CDR3 contains 17 residues. In DNA form, the CDR3 reads TGTGCCATCAGACCACGCACAGGGGGTAAGTATAATTCACCCCTCCACTTT. Translated, it gives CAIRPRTGGKYNSPLHF.